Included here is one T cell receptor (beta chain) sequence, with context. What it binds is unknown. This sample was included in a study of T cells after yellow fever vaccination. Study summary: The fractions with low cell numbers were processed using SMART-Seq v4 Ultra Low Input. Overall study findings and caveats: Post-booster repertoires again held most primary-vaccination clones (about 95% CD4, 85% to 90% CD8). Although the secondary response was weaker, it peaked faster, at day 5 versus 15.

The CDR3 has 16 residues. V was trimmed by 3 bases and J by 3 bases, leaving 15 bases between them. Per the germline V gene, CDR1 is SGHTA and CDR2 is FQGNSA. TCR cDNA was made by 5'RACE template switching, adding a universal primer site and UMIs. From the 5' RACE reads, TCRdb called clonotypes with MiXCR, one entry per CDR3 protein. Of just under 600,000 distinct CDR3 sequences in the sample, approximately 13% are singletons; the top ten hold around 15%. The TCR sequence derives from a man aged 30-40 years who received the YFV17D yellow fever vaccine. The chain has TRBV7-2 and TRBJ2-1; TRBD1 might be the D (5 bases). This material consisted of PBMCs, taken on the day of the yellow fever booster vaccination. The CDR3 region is CASSLSFGASYNEQFF. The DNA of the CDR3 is TGTGCCAGCAGCTTGAGTTTTGGGGCTAGCTACAATGAGCAGTTCTTC.